What follows are 29 T cell receptor beta chains derived from one specimen sequenced in a study of T cell repertoires in cytomegalovirus infection. TCRdb independently ran MiXCR on the reads; one entry per CDR3 protein. The sample consists of 450,000 to 550,000 distinct CDR3 sequences, about 15% of them appearing once. The source material was CD8+ T cells from PBMCs. These receptors were obtained from a human donor in good health (CMV status not recorded). Some clones in this sample may be carry-over from other donors' samples.

The chain recombines TRBV14 with TRBJ2-7, with a tentative D call TRBD2 (5 bases). Trimming pared 1 base from V and 3 bases from J, leaving 16 bases between. This CDR3 is built from 16 residues. In germline, CDR1 is SGHDN, CDR2 FVKESK. Written as DNA, the CDR3 is TGTGCCAGCAGCCAAGGACGAGGGCAAATCGTCTACGAGCAGTACTTC. The encoded protein is CASSQGRGQIVYEQYF.

This clonotype was observed at least ten times. The rearrangement uses TRBV6-1 and TRBJ1-2; D unresolved. The CDR3 runs to 13 residues. Germline assignment: CDR1 MNHNS and CDR2 SASEGT. V lost 6 bases to trimming and J lost 6 bases, with 14 bases between them. Here the CDR3 DNA reads TGTGCCAGCAGACCGGGTCTTGGGGATGGCTACACCTTC. Protein: CASRPGLGDGYTF.

The rearrangement joins TRBV24-1 to TRBJ1-1; no definite D call. V lost 1 base and J lost 4, with 6 bases in between. Germline V gene lookup returns CDR1 KGHDR and CDR2 SFDVKD. The CDR3 contains 13 residues. CDR3 loop: CATSDFEGTEAFF. The CDR3 bases are TGTGCCACCAGTGATTTTGAAGGCACTGAAGCTTTCTTT.

The chain combines TRBV5-4 with TRBJ2-2; D gene uncertain. The CDR3 covers 13 residues. In germline, CDR1 is SGHNT, CDR2 YYREEE (reference sequence). The V gene lost 0 bases and the J gene lost 6 bases, with 6 bases spanning the gap. In DNA form, the CDR3 reads TGTGCCAGCAGCTTGGATGTTCCCGGGGAGCTGTTTTTT. The encoded protein is CASSLDVPGELFF.

This clonotype was observed many times. The chain uses TRBV6-1 and TRBJ2-3, with 7 bases identical to TRBD1. V dropped 1 base and J dropped 2; count of bases not matched to a gene: 6. Germline CDR1 MNHNS, CDR2 SASEGT. This CDR3 has 16 amino acids. The CDR3 DNA follows: TGTGCCAGCAGTGAAGAACCGGACAGGAACACAGATACGCAGTATTTT. It encodes CASSEEPDRNTDTQYF.

This clonotype turned up a few times. This chain uses TRBV28 with TRBJ2-3; 7 nucleotides agree with TRBD2. Per germline, CDR1 MDHEN and CDR2 SYDVKM. Trimming cost V 6 bases and J 4 bases; bases outside gene matches: 10. The CDR3 runs to 15 residues. CDR3 in DNA: TGTGCCAGCAGATTACCGGGAGGTTCAGCAGATACGCAGTATTTT. Protein product: CASRLPGGSADTQYF.

This chain connects TRBV5-5 to TRBJ1-2; 7 nucleotides align to TRBD1. There are 14 residues in the CDR3. With 4 bases clipped from V and 4 bases from J, the junction kept 7 bases outside the gene matches. Germline CDR1 SGHKS, CDR2 YYEKEE (reference sequence). CDR3 in amino acids: CASSPGQALYGYTF. The CDR3 region has the DNA TGTGCCAGCAGCCCCGGACAGGCCCTCTATGGCTACACCTTC.

Ten or more counts support this clonotype. The rearrangement joins TRBV11-2 to TRBJ2-3; D is perhaps TRBD1 (6 bases). Germline assignment: CDR1 SGHAT and CDR2 FQNNGV. V shed 0 bases and J shed 2 bases, with 15 bases lying between them. The CDR3 has 17 amino acids. The CDR3 region is CASSLDSYREITDTQYF. The CDR3 DNA follows: TGTGCCAGCAGCTTAGATAGTTACAGGGAGATCACAGATACGCAGTATTTT.

The CDR3 loop is CSARAGTVYGYTF. CDR3 sequence (DNA): TGCAGTGCTAGAGCGGGGACAGTCTATGGCTACACCTTC. The gene calls are TRBV20-1 and TRBJ1-2, with TRBD1 matching 7 bases. The CDR3 is made up of 13 amino acids. With 1 base clipped from V and 4 bases from J, the junction kept 3 bases outside the gene matches. Germline CDR1 is DFQATT and CDR2 is SNEGSKA (reference sequence).

In this sample, this clonotype turned up a few times. This sequence joins TRBV15 and TRBJ1-5; no firm D call. The CDR3 extends over 15 amino acids. Germline lookup yields CDR1 LNHNV and CDR2 YYDKDF (reference sequence). Trimming cost V 5 bases and J 0 bases, with 11 bases left between them. CDR3: CATSEGRNSNQPQHF. The CDR3, as DNA: TGTGCCACCAGCGAGGGCAGGAATAGCAATCAGCCCCAGCATTTT.

This rearrangement joins TRBV6-4 to TRBJ2-1; unclear D gene. From germline, CDR1 is MRHNA and CDR2 SNTAGT. The CDR3 has 13 residues. Trimming removed 3 bases from V and 5 bases from J, with 8 bases in between. Written as DNA, the CDR3 is TGTGCCAGCAGTGAGGACCTTCACAATGAGCAGTTCTTC. Residues: CASSEDLHNEQFF.

This clonotype was found many times. The chain recombines TRBV19 with TRBJ1-4, with 7 positions matching TRBD1. Germline CDR1 is LNHDA and CDR2 is SQIVND (reference sequence). The CDR3 contains 14 residues. V shed 6 bases, J shed 5 bases, and the junction held 6 bases outside the gene matches. The DNA for the CDR3 is TGTGCCAGTAGGGACCGGGACAGAAATGAAAAACTGTTTTTT. This translates into CASRDRDRNEKLFF.

The sample holds a few counts of this clonotype. The gene calls are TRBV12-3 or TRBV12-4 and TRBJ2-7, with 13 bases aligning to TRBD2. The CDR3 covers 14 residues. J gave up 3 bases and V 5 bases, and 1 base lay outside the gene matches. CDR3 in DNA: TGTGCCAGCAGTAGACTAGCGGGAGGCTACGAGCAGTACTTC. This sequence encodes CASSRLAGGYEQYF.

This clonotype was recorded a few times. The chain couples TRBV20-1 to TRBJ1-5; a possible D gene is TRBD1 (6 bases). Germline lookup yields CDR1 DFQATT and CDR2 SNEGSKA (reference sequence). The CDR3 sequence is 14 residues long. V lost 3 bases and J 2 bases, leaving 11 bases between the germline ends. CDR3 nucleotides: TGCAGTGCTAGTGGGGGGGGCCGCAATCAGCCCCAGCATTTT. This codes for CSASGGGRNQPQHF.

This clonotype has at least ten counts. J is TRBJ1-2 and V is TRBV12-5; D is possibly TRBD1 (5 bases). V lost 5 bases and J 4 bases, leaving 8 bases between the germline ends. CDR1 is LGHNT and CDR2 is FRNRAP in the germline V gene. The CDR3 runs to 12 residues. The DNA for the CDR3 is TGTGCTAGTGGTCGGGGGAGCTATGGCTACACCTTC. Its protein product is CASGRGSYGYTF.

The rearrangement links TRBV28 to TRBJ2-4; TRBD2 is a possible D gene (6 bases). CDR3 length: 15 amino acids. Between the trimmed V and J ends, which lost 5 bases and 0 bases, there was a span of 11 bases. Germline CDR1 is MDHEN and CDR2 is SYDVKM. The CDR3 sequence is CASSLHGGAKNIQYF. In nucleotides, the CDR3 is TGTGCCAGCAGTCTACACGGGGGAGCCAAAAACATTCAGTACTTC. Supplemented by reference TRBV28 and TRBJ2-4, the full variable domain reads DVKVTQSSRYLVKRTGEKVFLECVQDMDHENMFWYRQDPGLGLRLIYFSYDVKMKEKGDIPEGYSVSREKKERFSLILESASTNQTSMYLCASSLHGGAKNIQYFGAGTRLSVL.

J is TRBJ2-2 and V is TRBV9; 9 positions agree with TRBD2. CDR1 is SGDLS and CDR2 is YYNGEE in the germline V gene. V trimming: 5 bases; J trimming: 1 base; junction bases outside the gene matches: 9. The CDR3 has 17 amino acids. CDR3 DNA: TGTGCCAGCAGTCGGCCTAGCGGGACTCTGAACACCGGGGAGCTGTTTTTT. It specifies CASSRPSGTLNTGELFF.

This clonotype has ten or more counts. The chain is built from TRBV7-9 and TRBJ2-5, with 10 bases that match TRBD1. This CDR3 is built from 15 residues. The V gene end was trimmed by 7 bases and the J gene end by 5 bases; junction bases not matched to a gene: 10. The V gene's germline CDR1 is SEHNR and CDR2 FQNEAQ (reference sequence). The CDR3: CASNAGTGAGETQYF. The CDR3 bases are TGTGCCAGCAACGCCGGGACAGGGGCCGGGGAGACCCAGTACTTC.

This clonotype showed up many times. J is TRBJ2-1 and V is TRBV7-6; 12 nucleotides match TRBD2. This CDR3 has 17 amino acids. The V gene's germline CDR1 is SGHVS and CDR2 FNYEAQ. V lost 3 bases, J lost 6 bases, and 9 bases stayed unmatched. Written as DNA, the CDR3 is TGTGCCAGCAGCTTTTGGACTAGCGGGAATCTCGGCAATGAGCAGTTCTTC. It yields the protein CASSFWTSGNLGNEQFF. Variable domain in full (rest from reference TRBV7-6 and TRBJ2-1): GAGVSQSPRYKVTKRGQDVALRCDPISGHVSLYWYRQALGQGPEFLTYFNYEAQQDKSGLPNDRFSAERPEGSISTLTIQRTEQRDSAMYRCASSFWTSGNLGNEQFFGPGTRLTVL.

This clonotype was found once. The rearrangement joins TRBV9 to TRBJ2-7; no clear D. Trimming left V 1 base short and J 7 bases short, with 15 bases between. This CDR3 has 14 amino acids. CDR1 and CDR2 from the germline V gene are SGDLS and YYNGEE. The CDR3 region has the DNA TGTGCCAGCAGCGTAACGGAAGTATCTAGTGAGCAGTACTTC. It specifies CASSVTEVSSEQYF.

CDR3 sequence: CSVGGEAGELFF. The CDR3 DNA sequence: TGCAGTGTAGGGGGCGAAGCCGGGGAGCTGTTTTTT. The V call is TRBV20-1, the J call TRBJ2-2; 7 bases map to TRBD1. Trimming removed 7 bases from V and 6 bases from J; junction bases left unmatched: 5. Germline V gives CDR1 DFQATT, CDR2 SNEGSKA (reference sequence). This CDR3 contains 12 residues.

This clonotype was observed a few times. The CDR3, as DNA: TGTGCCAGCAGCTTGCTCCGCAGCGAGAGCTCCTACGAGCAGTACTTC. Amino acid sequence: CASSLLRSESSYEQYF. The chain employs TRBV5-6 and TRBJ2-7; no clear D gene. Germline CDR1 is SGHDT and CDR2 is YYEEEE. The CDR3 length is 16 residues. Trimming cost V 1 base and J 0 bases, with 14 bases left between them. Variable domain in full (rest from reference TRBV5-6 and TRBJ2-7): DAGVTQSPTHLIKTRGQQVTLRCSPKSGHDTVSWYQQALGQGPQFIFQYYEEEERQRGNFPDRFSGHQFPNYSSELNVNALLLGDSALYLCASSLLRSESSYEQYFGPGTRLTVT.

J is TRBJ2-7 and V is TRBV20-1, with 10 bases lining up with TRBD1. The CDR3 sequence is 16 residues long. Germline CDR1 DFQATT, CDR2 SNEGSKA (reference sequence). V was clipped by 0 bases and J by 3 bases; unmatched bases: 8. The CDR3 DNA reads TGCAGTGCTAGAGATATGGAGACAGGGGGCTTCTACGAGCAGTACTTC. This gives the protein CSARDMETGGFYEQYF.

This chain uses TRBV20-1 with TRBJ1-2; D may be TRBD1 (5 bases). Trimming pared 3 bases from V and 0 bases from J, leaving 11 bases between. The CDR3 totals 14 residues. CDR1 DFQATT and CDR2 SNEGSKA come from the germline V gene (reference sequence). The CDR3 region is CSASGGRPNYGYTF. The CDR3 nucleotides read TGCAGTGCTAGTGGGGGGAGGCCTAACTATGGCTACACCTTC.

This clonotype has ten or more counts. The rearrangement uses TRBV7-6 and TRBJ2-7; 10 bases are a match to TRBD2. CDR3 length equals 14 residues. CDR1 SGHVS and CDR2 FNYEAQ come from the germline V gene. The ends lost 4 bases at V and 6 bases at J; junction bases unmatched: 6. CDR3 sequence: CASSSGLAEGEQYF. The CDR3 bases are TGTGCCAGCAGCTCCGGACTAGCGGAGGGCGAGCAGTACTTC.

This clonotype was seen repeatedly, ten times or more. The CDR3 loop is CASSYTAGNTEAFF. CDR3 nucleotide sequence: TGTGCCAGCAGTTATACGGCCGGGAACACTGAAGCTTTCTTT. The chain employs TRBV6-2 or TRBV6-3 and TRBJ1-1; no clear D. V lost 3 bases, J lost 1 base, and 9 bases lay in between. The CDR3 is made up of 14 amino acids. The germline V gene encodes CDR1 MNHEY and CDR2 SVGEGT.

This clonotype has more than one count but fewer than ten. A much bigger clone sits one base away, suggesting this may be a read error. The chain combines TRBV28 with TRBJ2-7; D ambiguous. The CDR3 contains 13 residues. Germline values: CDR1 MDHEN, CDR2 SYDVKM. In DNA, the CDR3 is TGTGCCGGCAGTTTTAATACGGGCTACGAGCAGTACTTC. It is translated as CAGSFNTGYEQYF.

This clonotype was found many times. The V gene is TRBV27, the J gene TRBJ1-4; no clear D gene. Deletions cut 4 bases from V and 7 bases from J, with 19 bases between. CDR3 length: 16 residues. Germline V gene sequence: CDR1 MNHEY, CDR2 SMNVEV (reference sequence). The CDR3 sequence: CASSYKGMGGSEKLFF. The CDR3 nucleotides are TGTGCCAGCAGTTACAAGGGCATGGGAGGGAGTGAAAAACTGTTTTTT.

There are a few counts of this clonotype. The CDR3, as DNA: TGCAGTGCTCGGGACCTTTCCTACGAGCAGTACTTC. It specifies CSARDLSYEQYF. The rearrangement joins TRBV20-1 to TRBJ2-7, with D possibly called TRBD1 or TRBD2 (5 bases each). Trimming stripped 5 bases from V and 1 base from J, with 9 bases between. The germline CDR1 and CDR2 sequences are DFQATT and SNEGSKA (reference sequence). This CDR3 comprises 12 residues.